The source of this T cell receptor (beta chain) is a study of OX40 agonist ivuxolimab in advanced cancers. In terms of the full investigation: Ivuxolimab was a fully human IgG2 agonistic monoclonal antibody targeting the costimulatory receptor OX40 (CD134). Intravenous ivuxolimab was administered to patients every 2 weeks at six dose levels: 0.01, 0.1, 0.3, 1.5, 3 and 10 mg/kg. Of the roughly 54 dose-escalation patients, hepatocellular carcinoma was present in around 19, melanoma in roughly 15, renal cell carcinoma in 9 and head and neck cancer in 9. In the dose-escalation cohort, more than 75% of patients were male, and the mean age was approximately 60 years, with a range of about 23 to 90. Prior anti-PD-1, anti-PD-L1 or anti-CTLA-4 therapy was permitted, and about two fifths of dose-escalation patients had received checkpoint inhibitors. Partial responses occurred in three dose-escalation patients, of whom one had hepatocellular carcinoma and two had cutaneous melanoma. The purpose of peripheral TCRbeta sequencing was to test whether ivuxolimab changed TCR sequence diversity and led to clonal T-cell expansion. The paper describes the monotherapy dose-escalation part (N of about 52 patients) of the phase I trial of ivuxolimab.

Overall study outcomes, separate from this receptor: At doses of 0.1 to 3.0 mg/kg, clonal expansion of both CD4+ and CD8+ T cells in blood was seen between baseline and week 6. After ivuxolimab, expanded clones were on average more numerous among CD8+ T cells than among CD4+ T cells. The antigen specificity of the clonally expanded peripheral T cells was not determined. Partial responders in the 0.1-3.0 mg/kg groups had among the lowest normalized peripheral clonal expansion, especially among CD8+ T cells. Low levels of normalized T-cell clonal expansion were also seen in some patients who did not respond.

V drops 5 bases and J drops 5 bases, leaving 11 bases in between. Counted from cysteine to phenylalanine, this CDR3 has 13 amino acids. Here the CDR3 DNA is all that survives: 39 bases in frame from base 1. CDR1 and CDR2 are read off the germline V gene as MDHEN and SYDVKM. This clone was seen once. Its antigen is not yet known. No base-level quality is on record; no much larger clone is a single base apart. Patients with a history of autoimmune disease or receiving systemic immunosuppression were excluded from the trial. Peripheral blood for TCR sequencing was collected from all dose cohorts at baseline, on cycle 4 day 1, and on cycle 7 day 1. The samples were taken from a phase I, first-in-human, multicenter, open-label dose-escalation trial of ivuxolimab. Adults with locally advanced or metastatic melanoma, renal cell carcinoma, hepatocellular carcinoma or head and neck squamous cell carcinoma were enrolled in the trial. Before TCR sequencing, CD4+ T cells and CD8+ T cells were sorted from peripheral blood as separate populations.

Genomic DNA was extracted from sorted cells for sequencing of the TCRbeta CDR3 region. The immunoSEQ Assay was used to sequence the TCRbeta CDR3 regions. Sourced from immuneACCESS, this table was stored by TCRdb with only in-frame sequences that have V and J called. A share of the clones is absent; for the studies checked, an unresolved V gene accounts for under half, and the remainder has no known explanation. This sample is represented by 45,000 to 55,000 clones; roughly four fifths of them were singletons. The ten largest clones represent 1.5% to 2% of the sample. In this chain, TRBV28 is recombined with TRBJ2-3, with the D gene tentatively TRBD1 or TRBD2, based on 5 matching bases in each. The sequencing here drew on CD4+ or CD8+ T cells sorted from blood, taken in a trial of the OX40 agonist ivuxolimab. The receptor was derived from an adult with an advanced solid tumor such as melanoma, head and neck, liver or kidney cancer. The DNA sequence is as follows: TGTGCCAGCAGTGGGACCAACCAAGATACGCAGTATTTT. Its translation is CASSGTNQDTQYF.